The 18 T cell receptor beta chains presented below share a single source sample, sequenced in a study of blood T cell repertoires in COVID-19. Method: immunoSEQ multiplex PCR; TCRdb's copy keeps in-frame clones and lacks some. The sample holds 80,000 to 100,000 clones, roughly 85% seen once. Sequencing was performed on peripheral blood. The receptors were sampled from a human donor in a cohort sampled during active COVID-19.

V usage is TRBV7-8 and J usage is TRBJ2-1, with TRBD2 matching 14 bases. The CDR3 has 16 amino acids. Germline assignment: CDR1 SGHVS and CDR2 FQNEAQ. Trimming removed 5 bases from V and 12 bases from J; junction bases left unmatched: 12. In nucleotides, the CDR3 is TGTGCCAGCAGCCCCGGGACTAGCGGGAGCCGCCCGGTGCAGTTCTTC. Amino acid sequence: CASSPGTSGSRPVQFF. Together with reference TRBV7-8 and TRBJ2-1, the CDR3 gives the full variable domain: GAGVSQSPRYKVAKRGQDVALRCDPISGHVSLFWYQQALGQGPEFLTYFQNEAQLDKSGLPSDRFFAERPEGSVSTLKIQRTQQEDSAVYLCASSPGTSGSRPVQFFGPGTRLTVL.

CDR3 in DNA: TGTGCCAGCAGTTTTTTCGGACTAGCGGGATCAGATACGCAGTATTTT. Amino acid sequence: CASSFFGLAGSDTQYF. The chain recombines TRBV28 with TRBJ2-3, with 12 bases identical to TRBD2. This CDR3 spans 16 amino acids. Germline loops: CDR1 MDHEN, CDR2 SYDVKM. Trimming cost V 3 bases and J 4 bases; bases outside gene matches: 5.

This clone was recorded once. The chain is built from TRBV3-1 (or the pseudogene TRBV3-2) and TRBJ2-2; 8 positions match TRBD2. Looked up from germline, CDR1 is LGHDT and CDR2 is YNNKEL (reference sequence). This CDR3 has 16 residues. J gave up 5 bases and V 1 base, and 6 bases lay outside the gene matches. The CDR3 sequence: CASSQGSGSGTGELFF. The CDR3 DNA follows: TGTGCCAGCAGCCAAGGAAGCGGGAGCGGGACCGGGGAGCTGTTTTTT.

About this clone itself: Other DNA sequences within the sample encode an identical CDR3. V gene TRBV7-3 combines with J gene TRBJ2-5; D is possibly TRBD2 (7 bases). Per germline, CDR1 SGHTA and CDR2 FQGTGA. This CDR3 has 14 residues. V lost 2 bases, J lost 4 bases, and 11 bases lay in between. This chain's CDR3 is CASSLGGAGETQYF. CDR3 DNA: TGTGCCAGCAGCTTAGGGGGGGCCGGAGAGACCCAGTACTTC.

The chain employs TRBV19 and TRBJ2-7, with 9 bases identical to TRBD2. The V gene's germline CDR1 is LNHDA and CDR2 SQIVND (reference sequence). This CDR3 comprises 13 residues. With V trimmed by 8 bases and J by 3 bases, 5 bases remained unmatched. In DNA, the CDR3 is TGTGCCAGTTCTACGACTAGCGGCTACGAGCAGTACTTC. This translates into CASSTTSGYEQYF.

V usage is TRBV25-1 and J usage is TRBJ1-4, with D unclear. The V end was cut by 2 bases, the J end by 10 bases, with 11 bases between. Germline values: CDR1 MGHDK, CDR2 SYGVNS. The CDR3 has 13 amino acids. The DNA of the CDR3 is TGTGCCAGCAGTGAAAGGACTGCCCGAAAACTGTTTTTT. Protein product: CASSERTARKLFF.

The chain carries TRBV5-8 and TRBJ1-1; no clear D gene. Germline V lookup: CDR1 SGHTS, CDR2 YDEGEE. The CDR3 extends over 15 amino acids. The germline V and J ends were trimmed by 6 bases and 0 bases, with 15 bases remaining between them. DNA of the CDR3: TGTGCCAGCACCTTTAGAGGGATGTTGAACACTGAAGCTTTCTTT. It yields the protein CASTFRGMLNTEAFF.

The V gene is TRBV19, the J gene TRBJ1-5; tentative D call: TRBD1 (5 bases). Germline V gives CDR1 LNHDA, CDR2 SQIVND (reference sequence). The CDR3 is 16 amino acids. Trimming took 6 bases from V and 2 from J, leaving 17 bases between them. This CDR3 reads CASRDIPNLGNQPQHF. As DNA, the CDR3 is TGTGCCAGTAGGGACATCCCGAATCTGGGCAATCAGCCCCAGCATTTT.

V is TRBV12-5 and J is TRBJ2-5, with TRBD2 identical over 7 bases. J lost 2 bases, V lost 4 bases, and 13 bases had no gene match. This CDR3 region has 17 residues. CDR1 and CDR2 (germline): LGHNT, FRNRAP. CDR3 protein: CASGSPLPSGGQETQYF. Written as DNA, the CDR3 is TGTGCTAGTGGTTCCCCCCTCCCTTCGGGGGGTCAAGAGACCCAGTACTTC.

This chain uses TRBV2 with TRBJ1-2; TRBD1 agrees at 9 bases. This CDR3 contains 16 residues. Trimming at V came to 6 bases and at J to 4 bases, leaving 12 bases not matched to a gene. From germline, CDR1 is SNHLY and CDR2 FYNNEI. CDR3 nucleotide sequence: TGTGCCAGCAGACGGGACAGGGAAGCGTTAACCTATGGCTACACCTTC. Amino acid sequence: CASRRDREALTYGYTF. Full variable domain (missing parts from reference TRBV2 and TRBJ1-2): EPEVTQTPSHQVTQMGQEVILRCVPISNHLYFYWYRQILGQKVEFLVSFYNNEISEKSEIFDDQFSVERPDGSNFTLKIRSTKLEDSAMYFCASRRDREALTYGYTFGSGTRLTVV.

The CDR3 loop is CASSLEASGQETQYF. CDR3 in DNA: TGTGCCAGCAGCTTAGAGGCTAGCGGACAAGAGACCCAGTACTTC. The gene calls are TRBV7-8 and TRBJ2-5, with 7 bases aligning to TRBD2. Germline assignment: CDR1 SGHVS and CDR2 FQNEAQ. This CDR3 spans 15 amino acids. Unmatched junction bases numbered 4, after V lost 1 base and J lost 2 bases.

The chain has TRBV9 and TRBJ2-3, with 9 bases that match TRBD1. After removal of 2 bases from V and 3 bases from J, the junction contained 7 bases not matched to a gene. CDR1 SGDLS and CDR2 YYNGEE come from the germline V gene. The length of the CDR3 is 16 residues. The CDR3 here is CASSVQQGALTDTQYF. The CDR3 bases are TGTGCCAGCAGCGTTCAACAGGGGGCGCTTACAGATACGCAGTATTTT.

This rearrangement joins TRBV10-2 to TRBJ1-1; a weak D match, TRBD1 (6 bases). CDR3 size: 14 residues. The V end was cut by 6 bases, the J end by 4 bases, with 15 bases between. Germline CDR1 WSHSY, CDR2 SAAADI. The CDR3 region is CASRKQGEITEAFF. The DNA for the CDR3 is TGCGCCAGCAGGAAACAGGGAGAGATCACTGAAGCTTTCTTT.

The chain has TRBV27 and TRBJ1-5; TRBD1 is a possible D gene (5 bases). The CDR3 is 11 amino acids. Trimming cost V 4 bases and J 9 bases, with 7 bases left between them. Germline values: CDR1 MNHEY, CDR2 SMNVEV (reference sequence). The CDR3 region is CASSYQGPQHF. CDR3 nucleotides: TGTGCCAGCAGTTATCAGGGGCCCCAGCATTTT.

The rearrangement links TRBV3-1 (or the pseudogene TRBV3-2) to TRBJ2-1; D remains unclear. CDR3 length: 14 amino acids. The V gene lost 3 bases and the J gene lost 3 bases, with 9 bases spanning the gap. Germline loops: CDR1 LGHDT, CDR2 YNNKEL (reference sequence). The CDR3 region has the DNA TGTGCCAGCAGCCATAGCATTGACTACAATGAGCAGTTCTTC. This gives the protein CASSHSIDYNEQFF.

The chain combines TRBV7-2 with TRBJ2-7; D perhaps matches TRBD2 (6 bases). The CDR3 runs to 15 residues. From germline, CDR1 is SGHTA and CDR2 FQGNSA. Trimming cost V 3 bases and J 0 bases, with 12 bases left between them. The CDR3 DNA reads as TGTGCCAGCAGCTTCGGGGGAACCTACTCCTACGAGCAGTACTTC. Translating gives CASSFGGTYSYEQYF.

This clone was observed a few times. DNA for the CDR3: TGTGCCACCAGCTCCATGGGATTGCGGCAGGGGTACTACAATGAGCAGTTCTTC. Protein: CATSSMGLRQGYYNEQFF. The rearrangement uses TRBV15 and TRBJ2-1; TRBD1 might be the D (6 bases). Germline V CDR1 and CDR2: LNHNV, YYDKDF (reference sequence). V lost 5 bases and J lost 3, with 23 bases in between. This CDR3 has 18 residues.

The rearrangement links TRBV28 to TRBJ1-5; 7 bases line up with TRBD1. After removal of 6 bases from V and 5 bases from J, the junction contained 7 bases not matched to a gene. CDR3 size: 14 residues. From germline, CDR1 is MDHEN and CDR2 SYDVKM. CDR3 in DNA: TGTGCCAGCAGCCAGCCTCAGGGGGATCAGCCCCAGCATTTT. It is translated as CASSQPQGDQPQHF.